Shown below are 5 T cell receptor beta chains from a single sample sequenced in a study of blood T cells in healthy people across ages. Primed by a sample-barcoded 5' primer and a J-beta primer mix, a second PCR proceeded for roughly 6 to 12 cycles. TCRdb re-called the 5' RACE reads through MiXCR, storing one row per CDR3 protein. The sample contains around 2 million distinct CDR3 sequences, approximately 39% of which appear only once. The source material was blood. The receptors originated from a human donor in good health.

This clonotype appeared a few times. The V and J genes are TRBV4-1 and TRBJ2-7, with no clear D. The CDR3 is 12 amino acids. Per the germline V gene, CDR1 is MGHRA and CDR2 is YSYEKL. V lost 2 bases and J 10 bases, leaving 12 bases between the germline ends. The CDR3, as DNA: TGCGCCAGCAGCCAACCCCCTAAGGGACAGTACTTC. Its translation: CASSQPPKGQYF.

The rearrangement uses TRBV14 and TRBJ1-1, with D uncertain. Looked up from germline, CDR1 is SGHDN and CDR2 is FVKESK. Deletions cut 1 base from V and 7 bases from J, with 10 bases between. The CDR3 has 13 residues. The chain's CDR3 is CASSQARSGEAFF. The CDR3 nucleotides are TGTGCCAGCAGCCAAGCACGTTCCGGTGAAGCTTTCTTT.

The chain links TRBV20-1 to TRBJ2-1; 10 nucleotides line up with TRBD1. The DNA end is a closer match to TRBJ2-7, so the J assignment may be wrong. The CDR3 has 13 residues. Germline V gene sequence: CDR1 DFQATT, CDR2 SNEGSKA (reference sequence). CDR3 nucleotides: TGCAGTGCCCAGGACAGGGGGGTGGATGAGCAGTACTTC. This translates into CSAQDRGVDEQYF.

This clonotype came up a few times. This chain connects TRBV6-1 to TRBJ1-1; D not resolved. CDR1 is MNHNS and CDR2 is SASEGT in the germline V gene. Trimming removed 8 bases at V and 1 base at J, with 14 bases between. The CDR3 is 14 amino acids. The CDR3: CASSHPPENTEAFF. The CDR3 DNA follows: TGTGCCAGCTCCCATCCACCGGAGAACACTGAAGCTTTCTTT.

In this sample, this clonotype turned up a few times. The V call is TRBV6-2 or TRBV6-3, the J call TRBJ2-1, with D perhaps TRBD1 (5 bases). Germline V CDR1 and CDR2: MNHEY, SVGEGT. This CDR3 is built from 14 residues. The V gene lost 5 bases and the J gene lost 7 bases, with 15 bases spanning the gap. CDR3 DNA sequence: TGTGCCAGCAGTCGCCACAGGTTTGGAAATGAGCAGTTCTTC. This translates into CASSRHRFGNEQFF.